The 6 T cell receptor beta chains below all came from one sample that was sequenced in a study of blood T cells in healthy people across ages. The authors ran a second PCR of roughly 6 to 11 cycles using a sample-barcoded 5' primer and a J-beta primer mix. TCRdb fed the 5' RACE reads into MiXCR, producing one record per CDR3 protein. The data show about 970,000 distinct CDR3 sequences, with about 53% seen just once and about 22% held by the top ten. Sequenced sample: blood. The receptors were sampled from a woman in her fifties or sixties in good health.

This chain links TRBV29-1 with TRBJ2-1; 12 nucleotides match TRBD2. This CDR3 contains 16 residues. J gave up 4 bases and V 6 bases, and 10 bases lay outside the gene matches. The germline gives CDR1 SQVTM, CDR2 ANQGSEA. CDR3 region: CSVRGTSGYRYNEQFF. CDR3 nucleotide sequence: TGCAGCGTCCGCGGGACTAGCGGGTACCGATACAATGAGCAGTTCTTC.

The chain employs TRBV10-3 and TRBJ1-2, with D perhaps matching TRBD1 (6 bases). The V gene lost 2 bases and the J gene lost 8 bases, with 15 bases spanning the gap. This CDR3 has 14 residues. CDR1 is ENHRY and CDR2 is SYGVKD in the germline V gene. CDR3 DNA sequence: TGTGCCATCAGTGAGAGACAGGCCCCGGGAGGCTACACCTTC. Translation gives CAISERQAPGGYTF.

This clonotype was picked up a small number of times. This chain uses TRBV3-1 with TRBJ2-5, with unresolved D. Germline V gene sequence: CDR1 LGHDT, CDR2 YNNKEL (reference sequence). V was clipped by 5 bases and J by 7 bases, with 14 bases between them. The CDR3 sequence is 13 residues long. The CDR3 reads CASSTLAMRTQYF. CDR3 bases: TGTGCCAGCAGCACCCTGGCCATGAGGACCCAGTACTTC.

This chain joins TRBV7-9 and TRBJ2-1, with 9 bases aligning to TRBD2. Germline trimming cut 4 bases from V and 6 bases from J; bases unmatched to any gene: 7. The CDR3 is made up of 15 amino acids. Germline CDR1 and CDR2: SEHNR and FQNEAQ (reference sequence). CDR3 DNA: TGTGCCAGCAGCTCGGGACGAGCGGGAGGCAATGAGCAGTTCTTC. Residues: CASSSGRAGGNEQFF.

V is TRBV20-1 and J is TRBJ2-1; 8 bases align to TRBD1. The J call may be incorrect, as the DNA end agrees better with TRBJ2-7. The CDR3 is made up of 14 amino acids. Looked up from germline, CDR1 is DFQATT and CDR2 is SNEGSKA (reference sequence). The CDR3 protein is CSALRQGNYNEQYF. For the CDR3, the DNA is TGCAGTGCTCTCAGACAGGGGAACTACAATGAGCAGTACTTC.

The CDR3 DNA follows: TGTGCCAGCAGCTTAAGTGGACAGGGGAAGAATGAGCAGTTCTTC. This codes for CASSLSGQGKNEQFF. J is TRBJ2-1 and V is TRBV7-3; 9 nucleotides agree with TRBD1. The CDR3 totals 15 residues. Germline V gene lookup returns CDR1 SGHTA and CDR2 FQGTGA. Unmatched junction bases numbered 5, after V lost 1 base and J lost 7 bases.